The 18 T cell receptor beta chains presented below share a single source sample, sequenced in a study of T cell changes during pregnancy in multiple sclerosis. Produced via immunoSEQ multiplex PCR; TCRdb's table is partial and in-frame only. Here the sample spans about 34,000 clones, roughly 89% being singletons. This specimen consisted of CD8+ T cells from peripheral blood mononuclear cells, obtained in the third trimester of pregnancy. The receptors were gathered from a female donor with multiple sclerosis, enrolled in a pregnancy study.

This clone is a singleton in its sample. The chain is built from TRBV18 and TRBJ1-5, with D maybe TRBD1 (5 bases). The CDR3 spans 15 residues. Germline loops: CDR1 KGHSH, CDR2 LQKENI. The ends were cut back, 1 base at V and 5 bases at J, with 12 bases in the middle. CDR3 in DNA: TGTGCCAGCTCACCACTGGACACTTACGATCAGCCCCAGCATTTT. This codes for CASSPLDTYDQPQHF.

The chain recombines TRBV27 with TRBJ2-5; the D is unclear. In germline, CDR1 is MNHEY, CDR2 SMNVEV (reference sequence). V was trimmed by 7 bases and J by 5 bases, leaving 17 bases between them. The CDR3 contains 14 residues. CDR3 DNA: TGTGCCAGCACCCCCTACGGTTCCCCCGAGACCCAGTACTTC. Protein: CASTPYGSPETQYF.

The rearrangement uses TRBV5-6 and TRBJ2-4; maybe TRBD1 (5 bases). The CDR3 length is 16 residues. Germline CDR1 is SGHDT and CDR2 is YYEEEE. Trimming stripped 0 bases from V and 5 bases from J, with 15 bases between. CDR3 nucleotides: TGTGCCAGCAGCTTGGGACAGCTCGGGCGTGAAAACATTCAGTACTTC. Translated, it gives CASSLGQLGRENIQYF.

As to this clone: Possible read error: a much larger clone is one base away. This chain uses TRBV28 with TRBJ2-5; TRBD1 is a possible D gene (6 bases). V lost 4 bases, J lost 1 base, and 10 bases lay in between. CDR3 length: 14 residues. Germline V lookup: CDR1 MDHEN, CDR2 SYDVKM. CDR3 in amino acids: CASSYQGSQETQYF. In DNA, the CDR3 is TGTGCCAGCAGTTATCAGGGGAGCCAAGAGACCCAGTACTTC.

The chain recombines TRBV4-1 with TRBJ2-7; D may be TRBD1 (6 bases). CDR1 and CDR2 (germline): MGHRA, YSYEKL. The CDR3 loop spans 14 amino acids. Trimming shortened V by 2 bases and J by 0 bases, and 8 bases separated the two germline ends. CDR3 loop: CASSQQGSSYEQYF. The CDR3 region has the DNA TGCGCCAGCAGCCAACAGGGGAGCTCCTACGAGCAGTACTTC.

This clone is categorized as medium-sized (0.01 to 0.1%). In the same sample, other DNA sequences code for this CDR3. V and J are TRBV4-3 and TRBJ1-1; D is unclear. The CDR3 consists of 13 residues. V lost 2 bases and J 4 bases, leaving 8 bases between the germline ends. Germline V gene lookup returns CDR1 LGHNA and CDR2 YSLEER. This CDR3 is CASSQRTGTEAFF. DNA of the CDR3: TGCGCCAGCAGCCAACGAACGGGCACTGAAGCTTTCTTT.

The J gene is TRBJ2-2, the V gene TRBV14; D is undetermined. The CDR3 extends over 17 amino acids. CDR1 is SGHDN, CDR2 FVKESK, per germline. V shed 4 bases and J shed 5 bases, with 20 bases lying between them. In DNA form, the CDR3 reads TGTGCCAGCAGCCCCTCCCCGAGCGAAAAACCGACCGGGGAGCTGTTTTTT. Protein sequence: CASSPSPSEKPTGELFF.

This clone was found a few times. The chain combines TRBV7-2 with TRBJ1-1; tentatively, D is TRBD1 (5 bases). Per the germline V gene, CDR1 is SGHTA and CDR2 is FQGNSA. The V and J ends lost 5 bases and 11 bases respectively, with 15 bases between them. The CDR3 spans 12 residues. CDR3 amino acids: CASSPLGGEAFF. The CDR3 DNA reads as TGTGCCAGCAGCCCCCTGGGGGGTGAGGCTTTCTTT.

The rearrangement joins TRBV7-6 to TRBJ2-7, with TRBD1 matching 12 bases. CDR3 length: 14 residues. Germline V gene data show CDR1 as SGHVS and CDR2 as FNYEAQ. The V gene end was trimmed by 5 bases and the J gene end by 7 bases; junction bases not matched to a gene: 6. CDR3 amino acids: CASSLGTGGKEQYF. CDR3 coding DNA: TGTGCCAGCAGCCTCGGGACAGGGGGCAAGGAGCAGTACTTC.

The chain couples TRBV7-3 to TRBJ2-5, with 7 nucleotides matching TRBD1. Germline loops: CDR1 SGHTA, CDR2 FQGTGA. After removal of 2 bases from V and 2 bases from J, the junction contained 5 bases not matched to a gene. This CDR3 is built from 15 residues. CDR3 in amino acids: CASSLETGLQETQYF. The CDR3 DNA reads TGTGCCAGCAGCTTAGAGACAGGGCTTCAAGAGACCCAGTACTTC.

V gene TRBV29-1 combines with J gene TRBJ1-2; D unresolved. The CDR3 contains 13 residues. V was shortened by 7 bases and J by 6 bases, with 18 bases between the two germline ends. The germline CDR1 and CDR2 sequences are SQVTM and ANQGSEA. CDR3 nucleotides: TGCAGCGCCCTTGCCTCGGGGATGGATGGCTACACCTTC. Translated, it gives CSALASGMDGYTF.

This chain uses TRBV4-1 with TRBJ1-2; TRBD1 is a possible D gene (5 bases). This CDR3 has 17 residues. Germline V lookup: CDR1 MGHRA, CDR2 YSYEKL. Trimming took off 0 bases at V and 8 bases at J, with 22 bases between the two ends. The CDR3 is CASSQEFQGWPGRGYTF. As DNA, the CDR3 is TGCGCCAGCAGCCAAGAGTTTCAGGGATGGCCCGGGCGGGGCTACACCTTC.

The chain combines TRBV7-2 with TRBJ1-5; D uncertain. The length of the CDR3 is 15 residues. Germline CDR1 reads SGHTA; CDR2 reads FQGNSA. V lost 4 bases to trimming and J lost 0 bases, with 10 bases between them. The CDR3 DNA reads as TGTGCCAGCAGCTCGGGTCAGTCTAGCAATCAGCCCCAGCATTTT. Amino acids: CASSSGQSSNQPQHF.

This chain connects TRBV7-9 to TRBJ1-2; D is perhaps TRBD1 (6 bases). The V and J ends lost 5 bases and 10 bases respectively, with 11 bases between them. Germline V CDR1 and CDR2: SEHNR, FQNEAQ (reference sequence). The CDR3 has 11 amino acids. As DNA, the CDR3 is TGTGCCAGCAGCCCCGACAGGAACTACACCTTC. Its protein is CASSPDRNYTF.

The rearrangement uses TRBV10-3 and TRBJ1-3; 7 bases map to TRBD1. The CDR3 loop spans 14 amino acids. Germline loops: CDR1 ENHRY, CDR2 SYGVKD. The V segment lost 6 bases and the J segment 3 bases; nucleotides outside the gene matches: 5. The CDR3 DNA sequence: TGTGCCATCAGCAACAGGGGCTATGGAAACACCATATATTTT. Translating gives CAISNRGYGNTIYF.

This clone was found once. The chain joins TRBV27 to TRBJ2-7; TRBD1 aligns across 10 bases. Germline assignment: CDR1 MNHEY and CDR2 SMNVEV (reference sequence). This CDR3 is 14 amino acids long. Unmatched junction bases numbered 3, after V lost 3 bases and J lost 4 bases. The CDR3, as DNA: TGTGCCAGCAGTTTCCTGGGACAGGGGTACGAGCAGTACTTC. This translates into CASSFLGQGYEQYF.

The chain joins TRBV7-3 to TRBJ2-5, with TRBD2 matching over 12 bases. Trimming cost V 5 bases and J 1 base; bases outside gene matches: 5. The CDR3 has 16 residues. The germline V gene encodes CDR1 SGHTA and CDR2 FQGTGA. The CDR3: CASSQPGLAGQETQYF. The CDR3 DNA is TGTGCCAGCAGCCAACCGGGACTAGCGGGCCAAGAGACCCAGTACTTC.

The chain is built from TRBV9 and TRBJ1-2, with D possibly TRBD1 on 6 matching bases. The V gene lost 1 base and the J gene lost 8 bases, with 15 bases spanning the gap. The CDR3 consists of 14 residues. Germline CDR1 and CDR2: SGDLS and YYNGEE. The DNA for the CDR3 is TGTGCCAGCAGCGTAACTTTGGGGGACACCGGCTACACCTTC. Amino acids: CASSVTLGDTGYTF.